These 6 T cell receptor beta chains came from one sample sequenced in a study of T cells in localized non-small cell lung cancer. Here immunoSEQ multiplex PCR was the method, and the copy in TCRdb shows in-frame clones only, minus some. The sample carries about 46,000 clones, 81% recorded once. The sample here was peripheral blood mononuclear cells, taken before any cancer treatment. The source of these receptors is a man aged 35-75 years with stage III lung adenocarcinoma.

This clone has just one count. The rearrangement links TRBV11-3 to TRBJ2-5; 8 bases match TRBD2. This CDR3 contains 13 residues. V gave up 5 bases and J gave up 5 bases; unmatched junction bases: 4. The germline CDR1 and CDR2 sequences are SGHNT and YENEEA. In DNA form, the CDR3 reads TGTGCCAGCAGCCCCCGGGGGGGGGAGACCCAGTACTTC. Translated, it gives CASSPRGGETQYF. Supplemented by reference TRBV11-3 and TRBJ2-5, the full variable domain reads EAGVVQSPRYKIIEKKQPVAFWCNPISGHNTLYWYLQNLGQGPELLIRYENEEAVDDSQLPKDRFSAERLKGVDSTLKIQPAELGDSAVYLCASSPRGGETQYFGPGTRLLVL.

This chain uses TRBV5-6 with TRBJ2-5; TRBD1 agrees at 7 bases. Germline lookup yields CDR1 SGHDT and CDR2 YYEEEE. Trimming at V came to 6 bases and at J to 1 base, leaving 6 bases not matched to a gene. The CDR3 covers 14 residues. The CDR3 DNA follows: TGTGCCAGCAAGACAGGGCCCGTCCAAGAGACCCAGTACTTC. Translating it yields CASKTGPVQETQYF.

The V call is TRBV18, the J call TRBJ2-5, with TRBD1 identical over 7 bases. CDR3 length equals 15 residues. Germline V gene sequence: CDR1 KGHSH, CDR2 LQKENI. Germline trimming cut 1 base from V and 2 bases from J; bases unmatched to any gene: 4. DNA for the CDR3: TGTGCCAGCTCACCACGGACAGGTCGTCAAGAGACCCAGTACTTC. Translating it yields CASSPRTGRQETQYF.

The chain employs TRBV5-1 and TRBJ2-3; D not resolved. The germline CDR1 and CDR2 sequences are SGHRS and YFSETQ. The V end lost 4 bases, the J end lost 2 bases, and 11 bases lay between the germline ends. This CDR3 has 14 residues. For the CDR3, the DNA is TGCGCCAGCAGCCTACAAAGAACCACAGATACGCAGTATTTT. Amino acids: CASSLQRTTDTQYF. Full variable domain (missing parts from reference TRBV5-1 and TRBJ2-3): KAGVTQTPRYLIKTRGQQVTLSCSPISGHRSVSWYQQTPGQGLQFLFEYFSETQRNKGNFPGRFSGRQFSNSRSEMNVSTLELGDSALYLCASSLQRTTDTQYFGPGTRLTVL.

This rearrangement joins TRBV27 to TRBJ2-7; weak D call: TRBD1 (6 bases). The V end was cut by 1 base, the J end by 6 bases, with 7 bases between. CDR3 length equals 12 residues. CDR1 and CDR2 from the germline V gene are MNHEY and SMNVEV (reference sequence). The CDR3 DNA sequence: TGTGCCAGCAGTTTATGGGGGCGCGAGCAGTACTTC. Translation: CASSLWGREQYF.

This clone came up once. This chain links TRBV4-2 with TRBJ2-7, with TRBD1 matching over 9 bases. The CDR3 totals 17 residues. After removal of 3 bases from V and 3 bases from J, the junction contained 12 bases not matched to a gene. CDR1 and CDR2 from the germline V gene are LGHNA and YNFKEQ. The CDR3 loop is CASSQVLRDREIYEQYF. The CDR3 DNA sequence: TGTGCCAGCAGCCAGGTACTCCGGGACAGGGAGATCTACGAGCAGTACTTC.